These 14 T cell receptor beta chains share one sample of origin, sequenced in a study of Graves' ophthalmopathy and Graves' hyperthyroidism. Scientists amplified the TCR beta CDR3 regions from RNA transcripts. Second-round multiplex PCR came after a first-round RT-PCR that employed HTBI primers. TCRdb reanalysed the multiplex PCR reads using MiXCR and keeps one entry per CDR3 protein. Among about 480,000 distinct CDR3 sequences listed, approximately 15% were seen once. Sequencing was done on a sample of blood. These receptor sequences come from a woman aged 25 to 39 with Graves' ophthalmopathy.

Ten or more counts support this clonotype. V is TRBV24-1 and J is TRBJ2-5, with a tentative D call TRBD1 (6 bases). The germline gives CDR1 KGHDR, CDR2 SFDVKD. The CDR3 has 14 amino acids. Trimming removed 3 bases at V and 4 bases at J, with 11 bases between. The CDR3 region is CATSDPGQSETQYF. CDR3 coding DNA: TGTGCCACCAGTGATCCGGGACAATCAGAGACCCAGTACTTC.

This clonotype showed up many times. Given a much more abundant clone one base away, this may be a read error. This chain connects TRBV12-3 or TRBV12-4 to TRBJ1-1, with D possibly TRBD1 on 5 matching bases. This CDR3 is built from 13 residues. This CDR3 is CASSLEVGTEASF. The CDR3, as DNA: TGTGCCAGCAGTTTAGAGGTGGGGACTGAAGCTTCCTTT.

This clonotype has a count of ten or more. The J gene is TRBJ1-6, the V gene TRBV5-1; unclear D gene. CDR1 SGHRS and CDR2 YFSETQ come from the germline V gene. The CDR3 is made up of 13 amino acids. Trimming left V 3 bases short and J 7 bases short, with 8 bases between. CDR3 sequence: CASSYRLNSPLHF. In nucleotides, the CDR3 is TGCGCCAGCAGCTACCGCCTGAATTCACCCCTCCACTTT.

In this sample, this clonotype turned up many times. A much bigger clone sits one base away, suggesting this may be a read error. The CDR3 spells CASSRTGYQPQHF. CDR3 in DNA: TGTGCCAGCAGCCGGACAGGGTATCAGCCCCAGCATTTT. The chain has TRBV3-1 and TRBJ1-5, with TRBD1 matching 8 bases. The CDR3 has 13 amino acids. Looked up from germline, CDR1 is LGHDT and CDR2 is YNNKEL (reference sequence). Trimming cost V 4 bases and J 5 bases; bases outside gene matches: 1.

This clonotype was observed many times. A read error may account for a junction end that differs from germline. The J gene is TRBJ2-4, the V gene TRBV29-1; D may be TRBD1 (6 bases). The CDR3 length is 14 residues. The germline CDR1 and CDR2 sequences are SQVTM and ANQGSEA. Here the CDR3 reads CSVEGRGTEGIKYF. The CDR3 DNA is TGCAGCGTTGAAGGAAGGGGGACCGAAGGCATTAAGTACTTC.

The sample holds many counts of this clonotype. The CDR3: CASSLVSSYREQYF. CDR3 nucleotide sequence: TGTGCCAGCAGCTTAGTTTCCTCCTATCGGGAGCAGTACTTC. This sequence joins TRBV11-2 and TRBJ2-7, with D uncertain. Trimming removed 1 base from V and 7 bases from J, with 14 bases in between. The V gene's germline CDR1 is SGHAT and CDR2 FQNNGV. The CDR3 contains 14 residues.

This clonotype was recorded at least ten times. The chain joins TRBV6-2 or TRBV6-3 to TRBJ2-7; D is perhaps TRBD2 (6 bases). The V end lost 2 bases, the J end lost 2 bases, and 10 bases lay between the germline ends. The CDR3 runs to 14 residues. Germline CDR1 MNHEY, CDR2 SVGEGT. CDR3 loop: CASSYRETAYEQYF. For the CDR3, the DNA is TGTGCCAGCAGTTACCGGGAGACAGCCTACGAGCAGTACTTC.

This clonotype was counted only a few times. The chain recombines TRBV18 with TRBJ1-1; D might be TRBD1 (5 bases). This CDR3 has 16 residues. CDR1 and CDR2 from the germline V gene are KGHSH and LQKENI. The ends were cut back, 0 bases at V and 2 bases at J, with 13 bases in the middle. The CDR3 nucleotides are TGTGCCAGCTCACCACCTTCGCGGACATATAACACTGAAGCTTTCTTT. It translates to CASSPPSRTYNTEAFF. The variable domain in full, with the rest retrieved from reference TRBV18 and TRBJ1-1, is NAGVMQNPRHLVRRRGQEARLRCSPMKGHSHVYWYRQLPEEGLKFMVYLQKENIIDESGMPKERFSAEFPKEGPSILRIQQVVRGDSAAYFCASSPPSRTYNTEAFFGQGTRLTVV.

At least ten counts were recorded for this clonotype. The CDR3 is CASSSMRGRSYEQYF. The CDR3 region has the DNA TGTGCCAGCAGCTCTATGAGGGGCCGCTCCTACGAGCAGTACTTC. The chain links TRBV11-3 to TRBJ2-7; D is possibly TRBD1 or TRBD2 (5 bases each). The CDR3 totals 15 residues. Germline V lookup: CDR1 SGHNT, CDR2 YENEEA. V was trimmed by 4 bases and J by 0 bases, leaving 13 bases between them.

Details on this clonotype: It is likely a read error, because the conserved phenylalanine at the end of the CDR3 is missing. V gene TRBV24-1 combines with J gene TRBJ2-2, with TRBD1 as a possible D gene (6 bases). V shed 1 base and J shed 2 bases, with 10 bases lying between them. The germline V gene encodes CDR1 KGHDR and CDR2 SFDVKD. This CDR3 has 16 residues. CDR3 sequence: CATSDFWGTNTGELFS. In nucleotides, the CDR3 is TGTGCCACCAGTGATTTTTGGGGGACAAACACCGGGGAGCTGTTTTCT.

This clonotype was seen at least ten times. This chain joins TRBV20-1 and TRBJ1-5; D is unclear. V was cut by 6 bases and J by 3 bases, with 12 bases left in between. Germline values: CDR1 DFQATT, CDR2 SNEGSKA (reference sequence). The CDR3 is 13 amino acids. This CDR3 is CSAAGGSNQPQHF. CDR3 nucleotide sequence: TGCAGTGCCGCTGGTGGTTCCAATCAGCCCCAGCATTTT.

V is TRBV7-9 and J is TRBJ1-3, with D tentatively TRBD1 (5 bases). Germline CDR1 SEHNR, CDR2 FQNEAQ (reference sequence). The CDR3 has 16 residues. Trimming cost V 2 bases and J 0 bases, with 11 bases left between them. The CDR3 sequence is CASSLNPGYSGNTIYF. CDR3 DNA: TGTGCCAGCAGCTTAAATCCAGGGTACTCTGGAAACACCATATATTTT.

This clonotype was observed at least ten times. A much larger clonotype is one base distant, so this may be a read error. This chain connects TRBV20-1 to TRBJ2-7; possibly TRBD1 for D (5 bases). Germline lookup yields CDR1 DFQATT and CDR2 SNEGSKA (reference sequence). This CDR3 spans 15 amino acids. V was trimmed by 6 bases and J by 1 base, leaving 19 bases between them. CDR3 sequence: CSAKGMAPLSYEQYF. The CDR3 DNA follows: TGCAGTGCCAAGGGGATGGCCCCCCTTTCCTACGAGCAGTACTTC.

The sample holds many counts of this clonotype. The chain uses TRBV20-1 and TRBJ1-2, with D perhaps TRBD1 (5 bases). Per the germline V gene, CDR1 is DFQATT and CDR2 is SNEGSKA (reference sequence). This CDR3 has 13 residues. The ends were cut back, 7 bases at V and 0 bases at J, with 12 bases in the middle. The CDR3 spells CSGGTVSNYGYTF. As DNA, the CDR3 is TGCAGTGGGGGGACCGTTTCTAACTATGGCTACACCTTC.